This is a list of T cell receptor beta chains from one sample in a study of high-grade serous ovarian cancer treatment subgroups. Method: immunoSEQ multiplex PCR; TCRdb's copy keeps in-frame clones and lacks some. The data show about 6,200 clones, 70% to 80% seen once. Input material: tumor tissue. The receptor set was obtained from a human donor with high-grade serous ovarian cancer. CDR3s include the opening cysteine and the closing phenylalanine or tryptophan. Clone size is not always given. Where it is, it says once, few, many or a class for expanded clones.

>15|TRBV19|-
CASSMVQLGGEKLFF
>15|TRBV5-1|-
CASSLVAGVGETQYF
>14|TRBV18|once
CASSPVKPTDTQYF
>13|TRBV28|once
CASSFSKSKKLFF
>17|TRBV10-1|-
CASSEGRTRARTDTQYF
>13|TRBV7-8|-
CASTPGSSYEQYF
>17|TRBV18|-
CASSPPKGVQDQETQYF
>20|TRBV7-6|-
CASSLGDRGREGPGANVLTF
>19|TRBV7-8|-
CASSLGTRGQGRERYEQYF
>13|TRBV7-2|-
CASSSYLDNEQFF
>15|TRBV5-6|-
CASSLEQGVADEQYF
>14|TRBV13|-
CASSKRGDAYGYTF
>13|TRBV19|-
CASSQGGPNEQFF
>13|TRBV27|-
CASSFGGGYEQYF
>15|TRBV30|once
CACSWGQGRTGELFF
>13|TRBV11-2|-
CASSPHIGDTQYF
>13|TRBV11-3|-
CASSLEAGNTIYF
>13|TRBV7-9|-
CATSPQGSTEAFF
>15|TRBV4-3|-
CASSQARTEYYGYTF
>16|TRBV5-8|medium-sized
CASSLGSGASNQPQHF
>15|TRBV6-6|-
CASSSLAGSTDTQYF
>12|TRBV30|-
CAWIGGPYEQYF
>11|TRBV6-6|-
CASSAGDGYTF
>13|TRBV5-1|few
CASSPRIETEAFF
>15|TRBV7-2|-
CASSPGRSGTSEQFF
>14|TRBV4-3|once
CASSLQPGTDTQYF
>13|TRBV6-4|-
CASSVAGSDEQYF
>14|TRBV5-1|-
CASSSYKGNTEAFF
>18|TRBV7-9|few
CASSLGLASGVFGAEAFF
>14|TRBV5-1|-
CASSFENVVGEQYF
>18|TRBV7-2|-
CASSLAVPARLRNYGYTF
>10|TRBV29-1|few
CSGAQETQYF
>15|TRBV19|few
CASSLSWKGGPEAFF
>11|TRBV29-1|-
CSVQGSYEQYF
>16|TRBV2|-
CASSEGNTASTDTQYF
>17|TRBV19|-
CASSQPVLECVPDTQYF
>13|TRBV7-8|once
CASSLQGRTEAFF
>13|TRBV10-3|-
CAIRAPSSYEQYF
>15|TRBV5-1|-
CASNQQPSGANVLTF
>15|TRBV7-2|few
CASSPERGGSYEQYF
>13|TRBV7-2|-
CASSSGPSYEQYF
>14|TRBV19|-
CASSMGTDREKLFF
>14|TRBV7-8|-
CASRLGRGPPEAFF
>16|TRBV5-1|-
CASSWRTGGSTGELFF
>14|TRBV2|few
CASSGEGGPGEAFF